This paragraph reports one T cell receptor beta chain. Its target is not known. This sample is part of a study of vaccination and CD4 T cells after COVID-19. The germline V gene encodes CDR1 SEHNR and CDR2 FQNEAQ (reference sequence). CDR3 length: 10 residues. Sequencing of the DNA from cultured CD4+ T cells was carried out with the Oncomine TCR Beta short-read assay. From the PCR reads, TCRdb called clonotypes with MiXCR, one entry per CDR3 protein. The data show thousands of distinct CDR3 sequences, about 68% seen once. As to treatment: 10-day PBMC culture with coronavirus spike peptide pools or control peptides (ViraFEST assay).

The source is a human donor who had recovered from COVID-19. Sequenced material: CD4+ T cells from blood, cultured in vitro. V and J are TRBV7-9 and TRBJ1-5, with D possibly TRBD1 on 5 matching bases. CDR3 bases: TGTGCTGCCCCGTGGGGGTCCCAGCATTTT. Amino acid sequence: CAAPWGSQHF.